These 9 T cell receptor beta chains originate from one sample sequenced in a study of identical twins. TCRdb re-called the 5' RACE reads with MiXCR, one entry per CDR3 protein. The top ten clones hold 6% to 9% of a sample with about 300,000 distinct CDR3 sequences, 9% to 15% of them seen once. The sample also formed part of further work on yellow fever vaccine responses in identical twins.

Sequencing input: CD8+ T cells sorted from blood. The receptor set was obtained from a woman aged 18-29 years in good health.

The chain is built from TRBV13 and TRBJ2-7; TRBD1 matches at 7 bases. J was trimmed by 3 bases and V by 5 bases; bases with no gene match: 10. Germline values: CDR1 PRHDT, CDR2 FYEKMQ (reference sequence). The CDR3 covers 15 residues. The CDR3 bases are TGTGCCAGCAGCCTAAACCGACAGGGTGGCTACGAGCAGTACTTC. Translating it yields CASSLNRQGGYEQYF.

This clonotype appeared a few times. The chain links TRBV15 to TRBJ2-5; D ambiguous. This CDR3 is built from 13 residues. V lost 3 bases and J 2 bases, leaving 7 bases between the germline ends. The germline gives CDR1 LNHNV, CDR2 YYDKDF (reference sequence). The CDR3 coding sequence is TGTGCCACCAGCAGGAGAATACAAGAGACCCAGTACTTC. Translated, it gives CATSRRIQETQYF.

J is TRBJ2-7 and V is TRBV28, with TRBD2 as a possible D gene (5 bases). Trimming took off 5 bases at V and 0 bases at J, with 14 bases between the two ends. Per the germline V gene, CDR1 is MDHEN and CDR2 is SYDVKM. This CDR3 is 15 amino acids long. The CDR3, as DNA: TGTGCCAGCAGTACCCCTGAGGGTGTCTCCTACGAGCAGTACTTC. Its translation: CASSTPEGVSYEQYF.

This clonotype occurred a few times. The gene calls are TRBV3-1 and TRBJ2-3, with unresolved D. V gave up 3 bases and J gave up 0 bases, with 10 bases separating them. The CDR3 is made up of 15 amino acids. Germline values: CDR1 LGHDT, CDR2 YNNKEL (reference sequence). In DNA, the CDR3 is TGTGCCAGCAGCCAGATCAGAGAAAGCACAGATACGCAGTATTTT. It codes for CASSQIRESTDTQYF.

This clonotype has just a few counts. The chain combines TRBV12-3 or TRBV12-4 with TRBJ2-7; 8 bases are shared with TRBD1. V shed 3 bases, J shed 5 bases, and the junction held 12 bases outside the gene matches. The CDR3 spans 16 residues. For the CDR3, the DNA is TGTGCCAGCAGTTTGTTCAGGGGGCGTTTCGGTAACGAGCAGTACTTC. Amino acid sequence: CASSLFRGRFGNEQYF.

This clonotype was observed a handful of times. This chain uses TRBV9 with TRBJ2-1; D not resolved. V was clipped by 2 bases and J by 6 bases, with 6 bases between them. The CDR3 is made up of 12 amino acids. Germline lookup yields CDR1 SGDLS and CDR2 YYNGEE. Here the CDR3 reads CASSVFGNEQFF. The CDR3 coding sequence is TGTGCCAGCAGCGTGTTCGGCAATGAGCAGTTCTTC.

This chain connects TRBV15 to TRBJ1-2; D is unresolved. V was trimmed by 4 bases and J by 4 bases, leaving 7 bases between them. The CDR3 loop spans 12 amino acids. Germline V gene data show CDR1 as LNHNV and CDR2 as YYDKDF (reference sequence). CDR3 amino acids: CATSNSGYGYTF. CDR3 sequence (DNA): TGTGCCACCAGCAACAGCGGCTATGGCTACACCTTC. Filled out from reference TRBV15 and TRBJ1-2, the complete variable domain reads DAMVIQNPRYQVTQFGKPVTLSCSQTLNHNVMYWYQQKSSQAPKLLFHYYDKDFNNEADTPDNFQSRRPNTSFCFLDIRSPGLGDTAMYLCATSNSGYGYTFGSGTRLTVV.

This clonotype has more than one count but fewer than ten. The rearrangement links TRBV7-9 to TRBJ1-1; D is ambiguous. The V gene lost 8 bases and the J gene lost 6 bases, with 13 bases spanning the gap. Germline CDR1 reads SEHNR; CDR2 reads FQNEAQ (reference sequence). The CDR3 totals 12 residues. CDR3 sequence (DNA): TGTGCCAGCTTAGTTTATGGCGCTGAAGCTTTCTTT. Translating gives CASLVYGAEAFF.

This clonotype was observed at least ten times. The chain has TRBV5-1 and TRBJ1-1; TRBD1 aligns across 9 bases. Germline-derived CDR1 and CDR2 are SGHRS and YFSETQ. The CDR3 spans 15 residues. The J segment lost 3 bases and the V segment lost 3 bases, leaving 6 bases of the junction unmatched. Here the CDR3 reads CASSSKTGGYTEAFF. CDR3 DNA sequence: TGCGCCAGCAGCTCTAAAACAGGGGGCTACACTGAAGCTTTCTTT.